The entry below gives a single TCR beta chain sequence along with its context. No cognate antigen has been identified for it. No base-level quality is on record; no much larger clone is a single base apart. This sample is part of a study of molecular identifiers for immune sequencing clone quantification (dated by TCRdb to about 2018). Concerning the study at large: In a replicate experiment, RNA from around 18,000 or 91,000 naive CD8 T cells was split into five aliquots, four of which were sequenced. This methods study benchmarked molecular-identifier clustering-based TCR repertoire sequencing (MIDCIRS) and TCR RNA copy counting, using CD8 T cells to do so.

Libraries of naive CD8 T cells were generated from around 20,000 to 1,000,000 sorted cells, with 10%, 30% or 50% of the purified RNA used. Naive CD8 T cells, defined as CD8+CD4-CCR7+CD45RA+, were FACS-sorted into RLT Plus buffer on a BD FACSAria II. To test detection sensitivity, Jurkat RNA equal to ten TCR copies was added to samples of about 20,000-1,100,000 naive CD8 T cells. Enrichment of CD8 T cells was performed with RosetteSep CD8+ T Cell Enrichment Cocktail and Ficoll-Paque, after which ACK red cell lysis was carried out. Library preparation employed PCR. TCRdb names NextSeq 500 as the instrument used. Bulk TCR libraries were prepared as previously described, using TCR primers listed in Table S5. Purification of total RNA was performed with the Qiagen AllPrep DNA/RNA kit. Before analysis, reads from multiple sequencing runs of the same library were pooled. Concerning the study's data processing: Reads were retained only if the reads had an exact TCR constant sequence, and the retained reads were trimmed to 150 nt and grouped according to their 12-nt molecular barcodes. Reads within each barcode group were sub-clustered using a 15% Levenshtein threshold, and quality-weighted consensus sequences were constructed for each RNA molecule. Non-functional sequences were excluded, and lower-count sequences lying one edit away from another sequence were also excluded. On the basis of fitting two negative binomial distributions, barcode sub-clusters with fewer than 20% of the maximum read count were discarded. In-frame beta chains were kept once TCRdb had trimmed the public reads at Q25 with fastp and called clones with MiXCR. For every CDR3 protein sequence, its rows merge into one entry that carries the most common genes and DNA. TCRdb's processing, not the authors', yielded these V and J calls. The sample records about 500,000 distinct CDR3 sequences, about 25% of which are singletons. Clones ranked in the top ten supply approximately 0.76% of the sample.

Overall results and qualifications from the work: In CMV-specific effector cells, clones with more than 20 RNA copies contained over 98% of molecules, whereas in naive cells such clones contained under 1% of molecules. Naive libraries contained spiked-in Jurkat TCR RNA (more than 9 copies' worth), which is not part of the donor repertoire. When barcode sub-clustering was left out, chimeric consensus sequences inflated TCR diversity, with chimeras reaching as high as 47%. Identical TCR molecules sharing a barcode could cause highly expanded clone sizes to be underestimated. Even against a background of roughly 1 million naive CD8 T cells, spiked-in Jurkat TCR RNA amounting to a single cell's worth was reported to be detectable. Modeling estimated about three recovered TCR RNA copies per cell, compared with roughly 10 by digital PCR, which implies roughly 30% capture efficiency.

The sequence derives from a human donor in good health. Some libraries in this study had Jurkat cell RNA spiked in. Sequenced: naive CD8+ T cells from blood, with Jurkat cell RNA spiked in. Sample cell subset or site, as interpreted from the label and publication: FACS-sorted CD8+CD4-CCR7+CD45RA+ naive T cells.

The nucleotide sequence is given as TGTGCCAGCAGCCAAGATCTGGGAATCAGCTCCTACGAGCAGTACTTC. This sequence encodes CASSQDLGISSYEQYF. The sequence is built from TRBV14 and TRBJ2-7; a confident D gene designation cannot be given. CDR1 and CDR2 are read off the germline V gene as SGHDN and FVKESK. The CDR3, from cysteine to phenylalanine, totals 16 residues. This entry keeps only the CDR3 DNA: 48 bases, framed from base 1. Relative to germline, V is 0 bases shorter and J is 0 bases shorter, with 12 bases between their ends.